A single sample is the source of the 13 T cell receptor beta chains below, sequenced in a study of blood T cell repertoires in COVID-19 (TCRdb year 2020). Library creation used the immunoSEQ multiplex PCR assay. As stored in TCRdb, this immuneACCESS dataset retains in-frame rearrangements with V and J assigned. A fraction of the clones does not appear; measured against another copy, unresolved V genes explain less than half of the discrepancy, and the remainder lacks a known reason. The sample table shows about 250,000 clones, and 80% to 90% are seen once. The top ten clones comprise under 3% of the sample. The sequenced sample was PBMCs or T cells enriched from blood (not recorded which). The receptor set was obtained from a woman in her late teens or twenties who had recovered from COVID-19.

This clone is a singleton in its sample. V is TRBV12-3 or TRBV12-4 and J is TRBJ1-1; D is unclear. There are 13 residues in the CDR3. V shed 1 base and J shed 7 bases, with 10 bases lying between them. CDR3 region: CASSLGGMVEAFF. DNA of the CDR3: TGTGCCAGCAGTTTAGGAGGGATGGTTGAAGCTTTCTTT.

The J gene is TRBJ1-1, the V gene TRBV29-1, with 7 bases lining up with TRBD1. This CDR3 comprises 11 residues. CDR1 is SQVTM, CDR2 ANQGSEA, per germline. Trimming took 8 bases from V and 7 from J; bases not matched to a gene: 7. The CDR3 spells CSTLGDSEAFF. The CDR3 DNA is TGCAGCACCCTGGGGGACAGTGAAGCTTTCTTT.

The chain has TRBV19 and TRBJ1-3; 7 nucleotides align to TRBD1. From germline, CDR1 is LNHDA and CDR2 SQIVND (reference sequence). The CDR3 sequence is 14 residues long. V gave up 9 bases and J gave up 0 bases; unmatched junction bases: 5. The CDR3 reads CASRGVSSGNTIYF. Written as DNA, the CDR3 is TGTGCCAGCAGGGGGGTCAGCTCTGGAAACACCATATATTTT. The complete variable domain, with remaining parts taken from reference TRBV19 and TRBJ1-3, reads DGGITQSPKYLFRKEGQNVTLSCEQNLNHDAMYWYRQDPGQGLRLIYYSQIVNDFQKGDIAEGYSVSREKKESFPLTVTSAQKNPTAFYLCASRGVSSGNTIYFGEGSWLTVV.

This clone has more than one count but fewer than ten. The rearrangement links TRBV19 to TRBJ1-5; 8 bases map to TRBD1. Germline V gene data show CDR1 as LNHDA and CDR2 as SQIVND (reference sequence). The V segment lost 1 base and the J segment 9 bases; nucleotides outside the gene matches: 17. The CDR3 is 18 amino acids. CDR3 coding DNA: TGTGCCAGTAGTATAGTGGCAGGGGGCAATAACCGGATCGGGCCCCAGCATTTT. Its protein product is CASSIVAGGNNRIGPQHF.

The rearrangement links TRBV7-8 to TRBJ2-7, with 8 bases identical to TRBD1. CDR1 is SGHVS, CDR2 FQNEAQ, per germline. The CDR3 has 15 residues. V was pared by 4 bases and J by 2 bases, with 7 bases of the junction left unmatched. CDR3 loop: CASSSAPGGPYEQYF. The CDR3 coding sequence is TGTGCCAGCAGCTCTGCACCAGGGGGCCCCTACGAGCAGTACTTC.

This chain connects TRBV9 to TRBJ1-4, with a tentative D call TRBD1 (5 bases). Germline V lookup: CDR1 SGDLS, CDR2 YYNGEE. The germline V and J ends were trimmed by 3 bases and 0 bases, with 9 bases remaining between them. This CDR3 is built from 15 residues. The CDR3: CASSASGSTNEKLFF. CDR3 nucleotide sequence: TGTGCCAGCAGCGCCTCAGGGTCAACTAATGAAAAACTGTTTTTT.

This rearrangement joins TRBV30 to TRBJ2-1; possible D gene TRBD2, 5 bases. Trimming cost V 1 base and J 8 bases, with 6 bases left between them. The CDR3 loop spans 11 amino acids. In germline, CDR1 is GTSNPN, CDR2 SVGIG (reference sequence). CDR3 sequence reads: CAWSAGDEQFF. The CDR3 bases are TGTGCCTGGAGTGCCGGGGATGAGCAGTTCTTC.

This chain links TRBV5-1 with TRBJ2-7, with D tentatively TRBD1 (6 bases). Germline lookup yields CDR1 SGHRS and CDR2 YFSETQ. Trimming removed 5 bases from V and 4 bases from J, with 16 bases in between. CDR3 size: 14 residues. The CDR3 loop is CASSYGGVRYEQYF. CDR3 nucleotide sequence: TGCGCCAGCAGTTATGGGGGCGTGAGGTACGAGCAGTACTTC.

This chain links TRBV6-5 with TRBJ2-1; D gene unclear. This CDR3 is built from 13 residues. CDR1 and CDR2 (germline): MNHEY, SVGAGI. Trimming pared 5 bases from V and 6 bases from J, leaving 11 bases between. The CDR3 DNA reads TGTGCCAGCAGTCGCGACTGGAGCAATGAGCAGTTCTTC. It specifies CASSRDWSNEQFF.

CDR3 DNA: TGCGCCAGCAGCTTGGGTCACACGAACACCGGGGAGCTGTTTTTT. As protein: CASSLGHTNTGELFF. The chain links TRBV5-1 to TRBJ2-2; D not certain. The V gene lost 0 bases and the J gene lost 0 bases, with 6 bases spanning the gap. Germline V gene data show CDR1 as SGHRS and CDR2 as YFSETQ. The CDR3 runs 15 residues.

V and J are TRBV10-2 and TRBJ2-6; possible D gene TRBD1, 6 bases. The V gene's germline CDR1 is WSHSY and CDR2 SAAADI. There are 15 residues in the CDR3. The V end lost 6 bases, the J end lost 0 bases, and 9 bases lay between the germline ends. The CDR3 here is CASRAGASGANVLTF. The CDR3 nucleotides are TGCGCCAGCAGGGCAGGGGCCTCTGGGGCCAACGTCCTGACTTTC.

This clone has a single count. The chain recombines TRBV14 with TRBJ2-1, with a possible D match to TRBD2 (6 bases). The V end was cut by 0 bases, the J end by 5 bases, with 14 bases between. The CDR3 contains 16 residues. Germline assignment: CDR1 SGHDN and CDR2 FVKESK. In DNA form, the CDR3 reads TGTGCCAGCAGCCAAGACCGGCGGGGAACGAACAATGAGCAGTTCTTC. Encoded protein: CASSQDRRGTNNEQFF.

The chain is built from TRBV28 and TRBJ2-7; 11 positions match TRBD1. Germline-derived CDR1 and CDR2 are MDHEN and SYDVKM. The CDR3 runs 16 residues. With V trimmed by 5 bases and J by 3 bases, 9 bases remained unmatched. The CDR3 loop is CASSGDGGTGGYEQYF. The CDR3 DNA is TGTGCCAGCAGTGGGGATGGGGGGACAGGGGGCTACGAGCAGTACTTC.